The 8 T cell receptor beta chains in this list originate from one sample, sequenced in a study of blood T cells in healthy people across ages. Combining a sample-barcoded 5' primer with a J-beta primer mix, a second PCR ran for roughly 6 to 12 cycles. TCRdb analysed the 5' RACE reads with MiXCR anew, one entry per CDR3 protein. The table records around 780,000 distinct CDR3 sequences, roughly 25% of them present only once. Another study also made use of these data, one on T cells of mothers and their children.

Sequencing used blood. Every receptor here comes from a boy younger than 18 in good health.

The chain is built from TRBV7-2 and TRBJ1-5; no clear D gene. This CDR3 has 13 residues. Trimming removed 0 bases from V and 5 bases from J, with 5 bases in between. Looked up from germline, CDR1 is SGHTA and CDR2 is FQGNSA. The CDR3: CASSLAWDQPQHF. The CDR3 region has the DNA TGTGCCAGCAGCTTAGCATGGGATCAGCCCCAGCATTTT.

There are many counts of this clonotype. The DNA of the CDR3 is TGTGCCAGCAGTTTAACCGGGGTCTCCTACGAGCAGTACTTC. It is translated as CASSLTGVSYEQYF. The V and J genes are TRBV27 and TRBJ2-5; tentative D call: TRBD2 (5 bases). The tail of the sequence fits TRBJ2-7 better, so the J call may be wrong. This CDR3 region has 14 residues. The germline V gene has CDR1 MNHEY and CDR2 SMNVEV (reference sequence).

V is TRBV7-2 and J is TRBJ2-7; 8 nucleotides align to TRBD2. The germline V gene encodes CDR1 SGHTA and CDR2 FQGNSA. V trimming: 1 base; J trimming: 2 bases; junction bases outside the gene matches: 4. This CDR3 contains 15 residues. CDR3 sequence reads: CASSLGGSGAYEQYF. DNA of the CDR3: TGTGCCAGCAGCTTAGGAGGTAGCGGGGCCTACGAGCAGTACTTC. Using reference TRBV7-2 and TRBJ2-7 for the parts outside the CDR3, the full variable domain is GAGVSQSPSNKVTEKGKDVELRCDPISGHTALYWYRQSLGQGLEFLIYFQGNSAPDKSGLPSDRFSAERTGGSVSTLTIQRTQQEDSAVYLCASSLGGSGAYEQYFGPGTRLTVT.

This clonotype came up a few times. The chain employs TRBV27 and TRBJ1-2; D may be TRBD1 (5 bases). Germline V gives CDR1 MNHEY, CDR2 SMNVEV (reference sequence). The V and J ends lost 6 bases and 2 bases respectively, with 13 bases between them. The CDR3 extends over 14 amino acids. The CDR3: CASSRGVGNYGYTF. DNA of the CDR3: TGTGCCAGCAGCCGGGGGGTTGGAAACTATGGCTACACCTTC.

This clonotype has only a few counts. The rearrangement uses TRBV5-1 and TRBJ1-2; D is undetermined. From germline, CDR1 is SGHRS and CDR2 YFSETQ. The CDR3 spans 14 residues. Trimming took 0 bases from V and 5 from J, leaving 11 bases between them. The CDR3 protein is CASSLEVGQYGYTF. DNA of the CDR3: TGCGCCAGCAGCTTGGAGGTTGGGCAATATGGCTACACCTTC.

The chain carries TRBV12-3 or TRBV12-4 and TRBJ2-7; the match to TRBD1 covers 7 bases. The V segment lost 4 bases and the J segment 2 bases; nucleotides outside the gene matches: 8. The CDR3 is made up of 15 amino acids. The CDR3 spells CASSSQGTATYEQYF. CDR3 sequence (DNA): TGTGCCAGCAGTTCCCAAGGGACAGCTACCTACGAGCAGTACTTC.

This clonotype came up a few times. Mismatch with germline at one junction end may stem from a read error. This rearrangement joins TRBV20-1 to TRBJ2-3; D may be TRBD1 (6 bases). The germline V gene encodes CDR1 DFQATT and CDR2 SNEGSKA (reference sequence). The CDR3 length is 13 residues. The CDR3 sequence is CNARGRLADTQYF. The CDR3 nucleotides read TGCAATGCTAGGGGGAGATTGGCAGATACGCAGTATTTT.

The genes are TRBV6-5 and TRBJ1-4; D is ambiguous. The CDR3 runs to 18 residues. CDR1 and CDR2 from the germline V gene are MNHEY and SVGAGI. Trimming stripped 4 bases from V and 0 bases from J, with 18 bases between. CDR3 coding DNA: TGTGCCAGCAGTTCCAACCCCGGACGGATGTCAACTAATGAAAAACTGTTTTTT. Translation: CASSSNPGRMSTNEKLFF.